These T cell receptor beta chains were read from a single sample in a study of T cells in tuberculosis. Produced via immunoSEQ multiplex PCR; TCRdb's table is partial and in-frame only. The table records tens of thousands of clones, 95% to 96% of them present only once. The specimen was PBMCs. Receptor source: a donor aged 10 to 29 with latent tuberculosis or without tuberculosis infection. The CDR3 runs from the conserved cysteine through the conserved F or W. Each record gives: D gene, V gene, clone size, J gene, CDR3 protein, CDR3 DNA. D genes are given only for firm matches. A row's size may be missing; if present it is once, few, many or a size class.

d_call: -; v_call: TRBV18; clone_size: -; j_call: TRBJ2-5; cdr3_aa: CASSPLTGTQETQYF; cdr3_nt: TGTGCCAGCTCACCACTTACAGGGACCCAAGAGACCCAGTACTTC
d_call: -; v_call: TRBV6-6; clone_size: -; j_call: TRBJ1-5; cdr3_aa: CASSSGVGQPQHF; cdr3_nt: TGTGCCAGCAGCTCAGGGGTTGGTCAGCCCCAGCATTTT
d_call: TRBD1; v_call: TRBV5-1; clone_size: once; j_call: TRBJ1-2; cdr3_aa: CASSTGQGSILGGYTF; cdr3_nt: TGCGCCAGCAGCACGGGACAGGGTTCCATTTTGGGGGGCTACACCTTC
d_call: -; v_call: TRBV7-9; clone_size: -; j_call: TRBJ1-4; cdr3_aa: CASSLGQYNEKLFF; cdr3_nt: TGTGCCAGCAGCTTAGGGCAGTACAACGAAAAACTGTTTTTT
d_call: -; v_call: TRBV4-1; clone_size: -; j_call: TRBJ1-1; cdr3_aa: CASSQGGGTGNTEAFF; cdr3_nt: TGCGCCAGCAGCCAAGGCGGCGGAACAGGGAACACTGAAGCTTTCTTT
d_call: TRBD1; v_call: TRBV5-1; clone_size: -; j_call: TRBJ1-2; cdr3_aa: CASSPFDRANGYTF; cdr3_nt: TGCGCCAGCAGCCCCTTCGACAGGGCGAATGGCTACACCTTC
d_call: -; v_call: TRBV30; clone_size: once; j_call: TRBJ1-3; cdr3_aa: CAWGGLSGNTIYF; cdr3_nt: TGTGCCTGGGGGGGCCTTTCTGGAAACACCATATATTTT
d_call: TRBD1; v_call: TRBV19; clone_size: -; j_call: TRBJ1-2; cdr3_aa: CASTSPPGQARDGYTF; cdr3_nt: TGTGCCAGTACCTCCCCTCCGGGACAGGCTAGGGATGGCTACACCTTC
d_call: TRBD2; v_call: TRBV4-1; clone_size: -; j_call: TRBJ2-1; cdr3_aa: CASSLLPRGVYNEQFF; cdr3_nt: TGCGCCAGCAGCCTCCTACCGCGGGGGGTCTACAATGAGCAGTTCTTC
d_call: -; v_call: TRBV11-3; clone_size: -; j_call: TRBJ1-1; cdr3_aa: CASSLDPGSEAFF; cdr3_nt: TGTGCCAGCAGCTTGGATCCGGGGAGTGAAGCTTTCTTT
d_call: TRBD1; v_call: TRBV2; clone_size: -; j_call: TRBJ1-6; cdr3_aa: CASTGQEGSPLHF; cdr3_nt: TGTGCCAGCACGGGACAGGAGGGATCACCCCTCCACTTT
d_call: TRBD1; v_call: TRBV2; clone_size: -; j_call: TRBJ2-4; cdr3_aa: CASSDKTGYDIQYF; cdr3_nt: TGTGCCAGCAGTGATAAGACAGGGTATGACATTCAGTACTTC
d_call: -; v_call: TRBV5-1; clone_size: -; j_call: TRBJ2-3; cdr3_aa: CASSFRDNTDTQYF; cdr3_nt: TGCGCCAGCAGCTTCCGGGACAACACAGATACGCAGTATTTT
d_call: TRBD1; v_call: TRBV9; clone_size: -; j_call: TRBJ2-3; cdr3_aa: CASSGGTGGYTDTQYF; cdr3_nt: TGTGCCAGCAGCGGGGGGACAGGGGGTTACACAGATACGCAGTATTTT
d_call: TRBD2; v_call: TRBV6-4; clone_size: few; j_call: TRBJ2-1; cdr3_aa: CASSDSLGGAGEQFF; cdr3_nt: TGTGCCAGCAGTGACTCTCTCGGGGGGGCCGGTGAGCAGTTCTTC
d_call: TRBD1; v_call: TRBV5-4; clone_size: -; j_call: TRBJ1-3; cdr3_aa: CASSPSPTGTGNTIYF; cdr3_nt: TGTGCCAGCAGCCCGTCCCCGACAGGGACTGGAAACACCATATATTTT
d_call: TRBD1; v_call: TRBV7-2; clone_size: -; j_call: TRBJ1-6; cdr3_aa: CASGRGGTGEKPLHF; cdr3_nt: TGTGCCAGCGGACGAGGGGGGACAGGGGAAAAACCCCTCCACTTT
d_call: -; v_call: TRBV15; clone_size: few; j_call: TRBJ2-1; cdr3_aa: CATSSRGGSNEQFF; cdr3_nt: TGTGCCACCAGTTCTAGGGGGGGGAGCAATGAGCAGTTCTTC
d_call: TRBD2; v_call: TRBV10-3; clone_size: few; j_call: TRBJ2-3; cdr3_aa: CAISDRRESGGAGAADTQYF; cdr3_nt: TGTGCCATCAGTGATCGCAGAGAAAGCGGGGGGGCCGGGGCCGCAGATACGCAGTATTTT
d_call: -; v_call: TRBV19; clone_size: -; j_call: TRBJ1-1; cdr3_aa: CASSLTGIPEAFF; cdr3_nt: TGTGCCAGTAGTTTAACAGGGATCCCTGAAGCTTTCTTT
d_call: TRBD2; v_call: TRBV5-1; clone_size: -; j_call: TRBJ2-5; cdr3_aa: CASSLRGEIGKETQYF; cdr3_nt: TGCGCCAGCAGCTTGCGGGGGGAAATCGGTAAAGAGACCCAGTACTTC
d_call: -; v_call: TRBV11-2; clone_size: -; j_call: TRBJ1-1; cdr3_aa: CASSLAGRDGAFF; cdr3_nt: TGTGCCAGCAGCTTAGCTGGGCGGGATGGAGCTTTCTTT
d_call: -; v_call: TRBV2; clone_size: -; j_call: TRBJ2-5; cdr3_aa: CASSERAAPGETQYF; cdr3_nt: TGTGCCAGCAGTGAAAGGGCGGCGCCGGGGGAGACCCAGTACTTC
d_call: TRBD1; v_call: TRBV11-2; clone_size: once; j_call: TRBJ2-5; cdr3_aa: CASSLQGAVGETQYF; cdr3_nt: TGTGCCAGCAGCTTACAGGGGGCAGTAGGGGAGACCCAGTACTTC
d_call: -; v_call: TRBV5-6; clone_size: -; j_call: TRBJ2-4; cdr3_aa: CASSDDSKGDIQYF; cdr3_nt: TGTGCCAGCAGCGACGACAGCAAGGGGGACATTCAGTACTTC
d_call: -; v_call: TRBV29-1; clone_size: -; j_call: TRBJ1-3; cdr3_aa: CSVSFGNTIYF; cdr3_nt: TGCAGCGTTAGCTTCGGAAACACCATATATTTT
d_call: TRBD1; v_call: TRBV10-3; clone_size: -; j_call: TRBJ1-5; cdr3_aa: CAISDGQGVGQPQHF; cdr3_nt: TGTGCCATCAGTGATGGACAGGGAGTTGGTCAGCCCCAGCATTTT
d_call: -; v_call: TRBV7-2; clone_size: -; j_call: TRBJ2-2; cdr3_aa: CASSLGLPGLTGELFF; cdr3_nt: TGTGCCAGCAGCTTAGGTCTCCCAGGTTTAACCGGGGAGCTGTTTTTT
d_call: TRBD1; v_call: TRBV30; clone_size: -; j_call: TRBJ1-1; cdr3_aa: CAWGQAGTEAFF; cdr3_nt: TGTGCCTGGGGACAGGCTGGTACTGAAGCTTTCTTT
d_call: -; v_call: TRBV19; clone_size: -; j_call: TRBJ1-6; cdr3_aa: CASSPGRQPNSPLHF; cdr3_nt: TGTGCCAGTAGCCCCGGCCGACAGCCTAATTCACCCCTCCACTTT
d_call: -; v_call: TRBV7-8; clone_size: -; j_call: TRBJ2-6; cdr3_aa: CASSEGAGANVLTF; cdr3_nt: TGTGCCAGCAGCGAGGGCGCTGGGGCCAACGTCCTGACTTTC
d_call: -; v_call: TRBV7-2; clone_size: -; j_call: TRBJ1-2; cdr3_aa: CASSPGIGYTF; cdr3_nt: TGTGCCAGCAGCCCCGGGATCGGCTACACCTTC
d_call: -; v_call: TRBV6-5; clone_size: -; j_call: TRBJ1-1; cdr3_aa: CASSPPGTLNTEAFF; cdr3_nt: TGTGCCAGCAGTCCACCCGGGACATTGAACACTGAAGCTTTCTTT
d_call: -; v_call: TRBV19; clone_size: -; j_call: TRBJ2-3; cdr3_aa: CASSIRGGADTQYF; cdr3_nt: TGTGCCAGTAGTATCAGGGGAGGGGCAGATACGCAGTATTTT
d_call: TRBD1; v_call: TRBV11-3; clone_size: -; j_call: TRBJ1-5; cdr3_aa: CASRDRVNQPQHF; cdr3_nt: TGTGCCAGCAGGGACAGGGTAAATCAGCCCCAGCATTTT
d_call: TRBD1; v_call: TRBV6-1; clone_size: -; j_call: TRBJ1-2; cdr3_aa: CASSNRGQYEGYTF; cdr3_nt: TGTGCCAGCAGTAACAGGGGCCAATATGAAGGCTACACCTTC
d_call: -; v_call: TRBV19; clone_size: -; j_call: TRBJ1-1; cdr3_aa: CASSTSVNTEAFF; cdr3_nt: TGTGCCAGTAGTACATCAGTGAACACTGAAGCTTTCTTT
d_call: TRBD2; v_call: TRBV19; clone_size: -; j_call: TRBJ2-1; cdr3_aa: CASSRRGAQDNEQFF; cdr3_nt: TGTGCCAGTAGTCGGCGGGGGGCCCAGGACAATGAGCAGTTCTTC
d_call: -; v_call: TRBV6-5; clone_size: -; j_call: TRBJ1-5; cdr3_aa: CASSYGGGGNQPQHF; cdr3_nt: TGTGCCAGCAGTTACGGAGGGGGGGGCAATCAGCCCCAGCATTTT
d_call: -; v_call: TRBV30; clone_size: -; j_call: TRBJ1-6; cdr3_aa: CAWSVPGSGSPLHF; cdr3_nt: TGTGCCTGGAGTGTACCCGGGTCTGGTTCACCCCTCCACTTT
d_call: -; v_call: TRBV27; clone_size: -; j_call: TRBJ2-5; cdr3_aa: CASSFDGALQETQYF; cdr3_nt: TGTGCCAGCAGTTTTGATGGGGCCTTACAAGAGACCCAGTACTTC
d_call: -; v_call: TRBV6-1; clone_size: -; j_call: TRBJ2-2; cdr3_aa: CASGVAAGNTGELFF; cdr3_nt: TGTGCCAGCGGGGTGGCTGCGGGGAACACCGGGGAGCTGTTTTTT
d_call: -; v_call: TRBV4-1; clone_size: once; j_call: TRBJ1-3; cdr3_aa: CASRQVHSGNTIYF; cdr3_nt: TGCGCCAGCAGACAGGTTCACTCTGGAAACACCATATATTTT
d_call: -; v_call: TRBV27; clone_size: -; j_call: TRBJ2-1; cdr3_aa: CATTYGGEQFF; cdr3_nt: TGTGCCACCACCTACGGCGGTGAGCAGTTCTTC
d_call: TRBD1; v_call: TRBV5-6; clone_size: -; j_call: TRBJ1-2; cdr3_aa: CASSSRTGGGNYGYTF; cdr3_nt: TGTGCCAGCAGCTCAAGGACAGGAGGGGGGAACTATGGCTACACCTTC
d_call: -; v_call: TRBV21-1; clone_size: -; j_call: TRBJ1-4; cdr3_aa: CASSTLRQGPNEKLFF; cdr3_nt: TGTGCCAGCAGCACCCTCCGACAGGGTCCTAATGAAAAACTGTTTTTT
d_call: -; v_call: TRBV11-2; clone_size: -; j_call: TRBJ1-4; cdr3_aa: CASSAIISTNEKLFF; cdr3_nt: TGTGCCAGCAGCGCTATCATCTCAACTAATGAAAAACTGTTTTTT
d_call: TRBD1; v_call: TRBV7-2; clone_size: -; j_call: TRBJ2-7; cdr3_aa: CASSFEGTGGTYEQYF; cdr3_nt: TGTGCCAGCAGCTTCGAAGGGACAGGGGGAACCTACGAGCAGTACTTC
d_call: -; v_call: TRBV7-8; clone_size: -; j_call: TRBJ1-3; cdr3_aa: CASSLRGPGNTIYF; cdr3_nt: TGTGCCAGCAGCTTAAGAGGGCCTGGAAACACCATATATTTT
d_call: -; v_call: TRBV27; clone_size: -; j_call: TRBJ1-1; cdr3_aa: CASSLIAAMNTEAFF; cdr3_nt: TGTGCCAGCAGTTTAATCGCGGCTATGAACACTGAAGCTTTCTTT
d_call: -; v_call: TRBV11-3; clone_size: -; j_call: TRBJ1-1; cdr3_aa: CASSRGGTEAFF; cdr3_nt: TGTGCCAGCAGCCGAGGCGGCACTGAAGCTTTCTTT
d_call: TRBD1; v_call: TRBV6-5; clone_size: -; j_call: TRBJ1-1; cdr3_aa: CASSYGTGGDAFF; cdr3_nt: TGTGCCAGCAGTTACGGGACAGGGGGAGATGCTTTCTTT
d_call: TRBD2; v_call: TRBV6-1; clone_size: -; j_call: TRBJ2-5; cdr3_aa: CASSDTQRGQETQYF; cdr3_nt: TGTGCCAGCAGTGACACCCAGCGGGGTCAAGAGACCCAGTACTTC
d_call: -; v_call: TRBV7-3; clone_size: -; j_call: TRBJ1-6; cdr3_aa: CASSLRAGTNSPLHF; cdr3_nt: TGTGCCAGCAGCTTAAGGGCAGGGACAAATTCACCCCTCCACTTT
d_call: TRBD2; v_call: TRBV6-5; clone_size: -; j_call: TRBJ2-1; cdr3_aa: CASTLGGALNEQFF; cdr3_nt: TGTGCCAGCACCCTCGGGGGGGCTTTGAATGAGCAGTTCTTC